Below, 10 T cell receptor beta chains from the same sample are listed, as sequenced in a study of control samples from healthy donors and cancer patients. Clones were read by immunoSEQ multiplex PCR, and TCRdb kept only the in-frame ones, dropping some. The sample lists about 130,000 clones; 93% were seen once. Sequencing used PBMCs. Receptor source: a man aged 50-59 years with head and neck cancer.

The chain recombines TRBV7-8 with TRBJ2-1; 10 bases map to TRBD2. Germline CDR1 is SGHVS and CDR2 is FQNEAQ. The ends lost 6 bases at V and 3 bases at J; junction bases unmatched: 5. The CDR3 has 15 residues. The CDR3 is CASRQTSGVYNEQFF. In nucleotides, the CDR3 is TGTGCCAGCAGACAAACTAGCGGGGTCTACAATGAGCAGTTCTTC.

V is TRBV9 and J is TRBJ2-3; D unclear. CDR1 SGDLS and CDR2 YYNGEE come from the germline V gene. The CDR3 sequence is 14 residues long. The V end was cut by 0 bases, the J end by 2 bases, with 7 bases between. CDR3 sequence (DNA): TGTGCCAGCAGCGTAGGGCAAGACACAGATACGCAGTATTTT. Residues: CASSVGQDTDTQYF.

This chain uses TRBV6-5 with TRBJ1-1, with unresolved D. Looked up from germline, CDR1 is MNHEY and CDR2 is SVGAGI. V shed 6 bases and J shed 4 bases, with 12 bases lying between them. The CDR3 loop spans 13 amino acids. The CDR3 reads CASSREGITEAFF. DNA of the CDR3: TGTGCCAGCAGCCGCGAAGGGATCACTGAAGCTTTCTTT.

The chain recombines TRBV6-6 with TRBJ2-5, with 8 bases matching TRBD1. Germline V gene data show CDR1 as MNHNY and CDR2 as SVGAGI (reference sequence). V dropped 9 bases and J dropped 5; count of bases not matched to a gene: 5. The CDR3 covers 12 residues. CDR3 coding DNA: TGTGCCAGTCGACAGGGGAGGGAGACCCAGTACTTC. Protein sequence: CASRQGRETQYF.

The chain joins TRBV5-1 to TRBJ2-7, with 13 bases fitting TRBD2. V lost 4 bases to trimming and J lost 0 bases; unmatched junction nucleotides: 7. The CDR3 loop spans 17 amino acids. CDR1 and CDR2 (germline): SGHRS, YFSETQ. The CDR3 protein is CASSGGLAGVSSYEQYF. Written as DNA, the CDR3 is TGCGCCAGCAGCGGCGGACTAGCGGGGGTATCCTCCTACGAGCAGTACTTC.

V is TRBV6-5 and J is TRBJ2-7; D may be TRBD2 (5 bases). The V gene lost 0 bases and the J gene lost 6 bases, with 15 bases spanning the gap. Germline V CDR1 and CDR2: MNHEY, SVGAGI. This CDR3 has 15 amino acids. The CDR3 sequence: CASSYSRRNRGEQYF. CDR3 bases: TGTGCCAGCAGTTACTCGAGACGGAACCGGGGCGAGCAGTACTTC.

J is TRBJ2-5 and V is TRBV18, with D maybe TRBD2 (6 bases). Germline lookup yields CDR1 KGHSH and CDR2 LQKENI. The CDR3 length is 14 residues. The V gene lost 3 bases and the J gene lost 4 bases, with 12 bases spanning the gap. For the CDR3, the DNA is TGTGCCAGCTCACCGAACGGGGGTGGAGAGACCCAGTACTTC. Translated: CASSPNGGGETQYF.

This sequence joins TRBV9 and TRBJ2-1; D remains unclear. Trimming took 0 bases from V and 1 from J, leaving 8 bases between them. The CDR3 totals 15 residues. Germline V gene data show CDR1 as SGDLS and CDR2 as YYNGEE. CDR3 in DNA: TGTGCCAGCAGCGTAGCCCCGGAGTCCTACAATGAGCAGTTCTTC. Translated: CASSVAPESYNEQFF.

This CDR3 reads CASSSPTGPYEQYF. For the CDR3, the DNA is TGTGCCAGCAGCTCCCCCACCGGACCCTACGAGCAGTACTTC. The J gene is TRBJ2-7, the V gene TRBV7-9; D gene unclear. The CDR3 consists of 14 residues. Looked up from germline, CDR1 is SEHNR and CDR2 is FQNEAQ (reference sequence). V was shortened by 4 bases and J by 2 bases, with 12 bases between the two germline ends.

The gene calls are TRBV19 and TRBJ2-7; 9 nucleotides line up with TRBD1. Trimming at V came to 4 bases and at J to 1 base, leaving 2 bases not matched to a gene. The germline V gene has CDR1 LNHDA and CDR2 SQIVND (reference sequence). This CDR3 contains 14 residues. The CDR3 DNA sequence: TGTGCCAGTAGTAGGGACAGGGCGTCCTACGAGCAGTACTTC. Translation: CASSRDRASYEQYF. Full variable domain (remainder filled in from reference TRBV19 and TRBJ2-7): DGGITQSPKYLFRKEGQNVTLSCEQNLNHDAMYWYRQDPGQGLRLIYYSQIVNDFQKGDIAEGYSVSREKKESFPLTVTSAQKNPTAFYLCASSRDRASYEQYFGPGTRLTVT.